The next 13 T cell receptor beta chains were all read from a single sample in a study of shared clonotypes between healthy human individuals. Method: immunoSEQ multiplex PCR; TCRdb's copy keeps in-frame clones and lacks some. The data hold roughly 760,000 clones, with 74% observed a single time. The sequenced material came from memory CD4+ T cells sorted from blood. The subset: CD45RA-negative fraction. The receptors here all came from a woman aged 25 to 39 in good health.

The V and J genes are TRBV10-1 and TRBJ2-1, with D unresolved. Trimming pared 6 bases from V and 7 bases from J, leaving 19 bases between. The CDR3 loop spans 15 amino acids. Germline V gene sequence: CDR1 WNHNN, CDR2 SYGVQD (reference sequence). CDR3 sequence reads: CASSPSRVPGNEQFF. The CDR3 DNA follows: TGCGCCAGCAGCCCATCAAGGGTCCCGGGTAATGAGCAGTTCTTC.

The J gene is TRBJ2-2, the V gene TRBV7-8; 11 positions match TRBD2. Germline V CDR1 and CDR2: SGHVS, FQNEAQ. CDR3 length equals 18 residues. V was pared by 4 bases and J by 4 bases, with 11 bases of the junction left unmatched. The CDR3 DNA reads TGTGCCAGCAGCTCAGGGGCACTAGCGGGAGCAGCCACCGGGGAGCTGTTTTTT. This sequence encodes CASSSGALAGAATGELFF.

Of note for this clone: One end of the junction fails to match germline, which may point to a read error. The V call is TRBV7-6, the J call TRBJ2-7; D is unresolved. The germline V gene encodes CDR1 SGHVS and CDR2 FNYEAQ. The CDR3 consists of 12 residues. In DNA form, the CDR3 reads TGTGCCAGCAGCCCTTCTGGACGGATACTCTCCTTC. This gives the protein CASSPSGRILSF.

This clone was seen a few times. The genes are TRBV2 and TRBJ2-2; D gene ambiguous. V was trimmed by 3 bases and J by 6 bases, leaving 8 bases between them. Germline V gene data show CDR1 as SNHLY and CDR2 as FYNNEI. This CDR3 comprises 13 residues. The CDR3, as DNA: TGTGCCAGCAGTGATCAGTGGGCCGGGGAGCTGTTTTTT. This sequence encodes CASSDQWAGELFF.

This chain joins TRBV6-5 and TRBJ2-7; D remains unclear. The V gene's germline CDR1 is MNHEY and CDR2 SVGAGI. This CDR3 region has 11 residues. V was pared by 7 bases and J by 7 bases, with 11 bases between. CDR3 nucleotides: TGTGCCAGCACCGGCCTCCGGGAGCAGTACTTC. Protein: CASTGLREQYF.

This clone has just a few counts. The chain couples TRBV6-1 to TRBJ2-1, with 10 bases that match TRBD1. CDR3 length: 15 amino acids. The germline CDR1 and CDR2 sequences are MNHNS and SASEGT. Losses at the gene ends were 5 bases for V and 4 bases for J; bases not matched to a gene: 5. CDR3 DNA sequence: TGTGCCAGCAGTCAAGACAGGGGGCGATACAATGAGCAGTTCTTC. Amino acids: CASSQDRGRYNEQFF.

This clone was detected many times. This chain uses TRBV5-1 with TRBJ1-1; D call uncertain. V gave up 1 base and J gave up 0 bases, with 4 bases separating them. This CDR3 is built from 13 residues. CDR1 is SGHRS, CDR2 YFSETQ, per germline. CDR3 protein: CASSLTLNTEAFF. In DNA, the CDR3 is TGCGCCAGCAGCTTGACACTGAACACTGAAGCTTTCTTT.

The chain links TRBV5-1 to TRBJ2-1, with 7 positions matching TRBD1. Germline values: CDR1 SGHRS, CDR2 YFSETQ. V was clipped by 7 bases and J by 5 bases; unmatched bases: 9. CDR3 length: 14 residues. This CDR3 reads CASSWGTEHNEQFF. In DNA, the CDR3 is TGCGCCAGCTCGTGGGGGACAGAACACAATGAGCAGTTCTTC.

The chain uses TRBV18 and TRBJ2-6; D call uncertain. The CDR3 sequence is 14 residues long. Trimming left V 4 bases short and J 3 bases short, with 7 bases between. CDR1 is KGHSH, CDR2 LQKENI, per germline. CDR3 DNA sequence: TGTGCCAGCTCACTAGGGAATGGGGCCAACGTCCTGACTTTC. Translating gives CASSLGNGANVLTF.

This chain uses TRBV19 with TRBJ2-5, with unresolved D. V was clipped by 3 bases and J by 5 bases, with 16 bases between them. This CDR3 contains 15 residues. Germline V gene lookup returns CDR1 LNHDA and CDR2 SQIVND (reference sequence). CDR3 nucleotide sequence: TGTGCCAGTAGTATGCGACGGTATAGCTCGGAGACCCAGTACTTC. Translation gives CASSMRRYSSETQYF.

The chain carries TRBV27 and TRBJ2-2; D is perhaps TRBD1 (7 bases). Germline assignment: CDR1 MNHEY and CDR2 SMNVEV (reference sequence). The CDR3 consists of 17 residues. V gave up 5 bases and J gave up 9 bases, with 25 bases separating them. The CDR3 region has the DNA TGTGCCAGCAGTCCGCCGACAGGGAGGATGCATGGCCGGGAGCTGTTTTTT. Amino acid sequence: CASSPPTGRMHGRELFF.

The chain is built from TRBV19 and TRBJ2-6; D is uncertain. This CDR3 spans 14 amino acids. V was clipped by 5 bases and J by 4 bases, with 9 bases between them. From germline, CDR1 is LNHDA and CDR2 SQIVND (reference sequence). CDR3 in DNA: TGTGCCAGTAGTTTCCCGCGAGGGGCCAACGTCCTGACTTTC. Translated, it gives CASSFPRGANVLTF.

With regard to this clone: An end of the junction differs from the germline gene, which may be a read error. The rearrangement links TRBV28 to TRBJ2-2; tentatively, D is TRBD2 (5 bases). Germline V gene data show CDR1 as MDHEN and CDR2 as SYDVKM. The CDR3 spans 15 residues. Here the CDR3 DNA reads TGTGCCAGCAGTTTAACAGTGTTATATGTCCGGGGAGCTGTTTTT. This codes for CASSLTVLYVRGAVF.